This T cell receptor (beta chain) stems from a study of monozygotic twins with inflammatory bowel disease (dated by TCRdb to the late 2010s). For the study in its entirety: A total of 28 monozygotic twin pairs were included in the full study, comprising nine German pairs (four IBD-concordant, five IBD-discordant) and 19 IBD-discordant Danish pairs. The search for disease-associated traits relied mainly on comparing, within discordant pairs, IBD patients with their genetically identical healthy co-twins. Each individual had, on average, about 151 000 unique TCRalpha sequences and 181 000 unique TCRbeta sequences available for analysis.

CDR1 MNHEY and CDR2 SMNVEV were looked up in the germline V gene (reference sequence). The CDR3 runs 13 residues from the cysteine to the phenylalanine. No nucleotide data were recorded. The protocol used for the library was 5' RACE. For each TCR library, around 3,800 ng of total RNA was used. For each sample, cDNA synthesis was carried out in eight separate reactions using SMARTScribe reverse transcriptase. During cDNA synthesis, template switching was used to introduce unique molecular identifiers that contained a 6-nucleotide sample barcode. Two nested PCRs of 16 and 9 cycles amplified the TCRalpha and TCRbeta cDNA, and bead purification followed each PCR. Before amplification, the cDNA was treated with uracil DNA-glycosylase and purified using the QIAquick PCR purification kit. In the second PCR, Illumina TruSeq-compatible adapters and sample-specific barcodes were added. TapeStation and Qubit were used to check library quality and concentration, and roughly 4.6 ng of each library was pooled. Pooled libraries were sequenced on an Illumina HiSeq2500 single-index Rapid Run with 2 x 100 bp reads and custom sequencing primers. On the study's bioinformatics: MiGEC version 1.2.6 was used for UMI-based consensus assembly to correct PCR and sequencing errors. MiXCR version 2.1.1 was used to carry out V(D)J alignment, clonotype assembly and CDR3 extraction. To normalise gene usage, clonotype sharing and MAIT/NKT TCR abundance, the top 1000, 10 000 and 20 000 clonotypes in each sample were analysed. After downsampling to 27 000 UMIs, diversity was calculated as the inverse Simpson index using the vegan R package. Paired Mann-Whitney U tests on discordant twin pairs were used, with Benjamini-Hochberg multiple-testing correction. TCRdb reprocessed the reads and provides one entry for every CDR3 protein sequence; no DNA is given. TCRdb's processing, not the study's, gives the V and J calls here. Per the sample table, the count is approximately 400,000 distinct CDR3 sequences. Of the sample, more than 2% is held by the ten largest clones.

From each donor, a roughly 2.3 ml peripheral blood sample was drawn into PAXgene tubes and stored at -80 degrees C. Without any T cell sorting, total RNA was extracted from whole blood using the PAXgene blood miRNA kit on an automated QIAcube. Peripheral blood from monozygotic twin pairs concordant or discordant for inflammatory bowel disease was subjected to deep TCRalpha and TCRbeta repertoire profiling with unique molecular barcoding. Smoking habits were recorded for all twin pairs, and individuals were classified as current, former or never smokers. Turning to this clonotype: Its antigen is not yet known.

Points the paper makes about the study in general: The results gave no support for a single strong signal or clonotype linked to IBD. Repertoire similarity did not differ between concordant and discordant twins, possibly due to limited statistical power. A decrease in TCRbeta repertoire diversity, as measured by inverse Simpson index, was observed in IBD patients compared with their healthy co-twins. The analysis was unable to tell different T cell subtypes apart. Because patients were on differing immunosuppressive treatments, the repertoires may have picked up extra background noise and inter-individual variability. Compared with healthy twins, IBD patients shared fewer clonotypes with other individuals, and the difference was most pronounced in patients with signs of disease activity.

This receptor was obtained from a human donor with ulcerative colitis or Crohn's disease, or a healthy co-twin of an affected twin (not recorded which). The material sequenced was blood. This receptor chain uses TRBV27 and TRBJ2-1; TCRdb's D call, TRBD2, is unchecked because there is no DNA. The CDR3 amino acid sequence is: CASSLGTSDEQFF.